This entry concerns a single TCR beta chain. The data are from a study of blood T cell repertoires in COVID-19. Here immunoSEQ multiplex PCR was the method, and the copy in TCRdb shows in-frame clones only, minus some. The sample carries about 140,000 clones, approximately 84% recorded once. CDR3 length equals 15 residues. The germline V and J ends were trimmed by 4 bases and 0 bases, with 12 bases remaining between them. Germline V CDR1 and CDR2: KGHSY, FQNENV. Material for sequencing was PBMCs or T cells enriched from blood (not recorded which). The V and J genes are TRBV16 and TRBJ1-2; D remains unclear. The TCR originated in a woman in her 50s with acute COVID-19. CDR3 nucleotides: TGTGCCAGCAGCCCTTCACGGACTGCTAACTATGGCTACACCTTC. Protein: CASSPSRTANYGYTF.